This T cell receptor (beta chain) was recovered during a study of PD-1 blockade in mismatch repair-deficient tumors. Study context: All were previously treated, progressing patients with about 12 mismatch repair-deficient cancer types.

The germline V gene encodes CDR1 SEHNR and CDR2 FQNEAQ (reference sequence). With V trimmed by 1 base and J by 1 base, 5 bases remained unmatched. The length of the CDR3 is 17 residues. All patients were mismatch repair deficient, assessed by either PCR or immunohistochemistry. The assay was immunoSEQ multiplex PCR, and TCRdb's table has in-frame clones only and misses some. This repertoire shows more than 95,000 clones, more than 85% found once; its top ten account for approximately 13%. This specimen was peripheral blood, taken 44 weeks after starting pembrolizumab. This clonotype was sampled from an adult with mismatch repair-deficient cancer. The chain carries TRBV7-9 and TRBJ2-5; 11 nucleotides align to TRBD2. Here the CDR3 reads CASSLGGTSGTQETQYF. CDR3 DNA: TGTGCCAGCAGCTTAGGCGGGACTAGCGGAACCCAAGAGACCCAGTACTTC.